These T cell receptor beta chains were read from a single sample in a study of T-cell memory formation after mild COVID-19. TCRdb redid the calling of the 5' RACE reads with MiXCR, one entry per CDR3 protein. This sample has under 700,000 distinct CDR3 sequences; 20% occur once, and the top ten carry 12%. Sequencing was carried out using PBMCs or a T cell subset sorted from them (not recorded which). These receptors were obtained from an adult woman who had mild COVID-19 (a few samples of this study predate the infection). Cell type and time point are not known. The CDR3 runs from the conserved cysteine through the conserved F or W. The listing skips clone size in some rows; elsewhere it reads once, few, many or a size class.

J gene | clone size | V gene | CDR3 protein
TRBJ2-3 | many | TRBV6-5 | CASSYSWLAVSTDTQYF
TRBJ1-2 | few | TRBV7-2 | CASSLASGPYGYTF
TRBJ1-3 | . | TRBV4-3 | CASSQDSTGIGGNTIYF
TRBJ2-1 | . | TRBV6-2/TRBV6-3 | CASSYQNRGSIYNEQFF
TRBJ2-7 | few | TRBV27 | CASALRGRSYEQYF
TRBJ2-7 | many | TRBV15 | CATSRDSAGAYEQYF
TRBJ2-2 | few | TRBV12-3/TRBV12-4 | CASSFRAPGELFF
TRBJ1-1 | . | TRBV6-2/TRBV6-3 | CASKGYTEAFF
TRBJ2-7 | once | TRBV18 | CASSPGQGTEQYF
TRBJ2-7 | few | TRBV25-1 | CASSDADRLRSYEQYF
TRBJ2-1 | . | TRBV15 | CATKGPLASSYNEQFF
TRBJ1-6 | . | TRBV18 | CASSLRSDSPLHF
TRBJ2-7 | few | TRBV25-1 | CASSNRDSYEQYF
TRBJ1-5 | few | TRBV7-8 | CASSLGGGHQPQHF
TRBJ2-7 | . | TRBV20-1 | CSATQGARNEQYF
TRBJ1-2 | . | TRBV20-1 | CSARHPGVYTF
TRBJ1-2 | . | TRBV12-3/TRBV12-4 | CASTVDGGYGYTF
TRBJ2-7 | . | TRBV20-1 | CSARDSAGPSYEQYF
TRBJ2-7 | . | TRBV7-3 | CASSLMGGPGYEQYF
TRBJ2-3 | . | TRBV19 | CASSMLLATGLDTQYF
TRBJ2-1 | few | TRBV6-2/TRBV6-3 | CASSLTESSYNEQFF
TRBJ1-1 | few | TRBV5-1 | CASSSPLGESMSEAFF
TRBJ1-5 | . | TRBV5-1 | CASSLDGVGQPQHF
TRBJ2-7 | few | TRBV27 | CASSLSQQGGFYEQYF
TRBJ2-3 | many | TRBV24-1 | CATGTGSTDTQYF
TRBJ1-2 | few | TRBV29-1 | CSVDRTGAGYGYTF
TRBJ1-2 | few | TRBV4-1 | CASSQGGTGNYGYTF
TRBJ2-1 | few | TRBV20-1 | CSARDSRVGVNEQFF
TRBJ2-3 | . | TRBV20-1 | CSARSLDGRAGLDTQYF
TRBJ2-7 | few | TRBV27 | CASKQGQAYEQYF
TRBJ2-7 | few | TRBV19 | CASSIADLREQYF
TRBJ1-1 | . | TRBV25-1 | CASSLKTNTEAFF
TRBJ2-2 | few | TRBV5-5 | CASSSRDGQTSKNTGELFF
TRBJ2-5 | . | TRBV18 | CASSPPMSSETQYF
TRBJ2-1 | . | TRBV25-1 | CASLSGRPSSYNEQFF
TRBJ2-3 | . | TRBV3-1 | CASSFLTSGGGDTQYF
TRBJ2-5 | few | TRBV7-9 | CASSQGVGGGETQYF
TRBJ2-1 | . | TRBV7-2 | CASSQTSGSINEQFF
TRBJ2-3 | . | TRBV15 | CATSRAGRWATDTQYF
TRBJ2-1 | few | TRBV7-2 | CASSLNGASYNEQFF
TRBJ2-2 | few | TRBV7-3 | CASSPQHAGELFF
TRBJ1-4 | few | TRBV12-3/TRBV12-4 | CASNRRGQGEKLFF
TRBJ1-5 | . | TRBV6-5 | CASSPTTGTGPSTGNQPQHF
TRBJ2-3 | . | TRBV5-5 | CASSLARGTDTHYF
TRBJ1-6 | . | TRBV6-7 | CASSYSLGCGNSPLHF
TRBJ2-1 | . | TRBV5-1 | CASSLVGGVRNEQFF
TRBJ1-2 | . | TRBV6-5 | CASREQGAGGYTF
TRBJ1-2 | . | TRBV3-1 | CASSPLVMGTYGYTF
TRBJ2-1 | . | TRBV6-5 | CASSYQGKNEQFF
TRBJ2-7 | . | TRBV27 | CASASGQGAREQYF
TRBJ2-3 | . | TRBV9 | CASSVAQTSTDTQYF
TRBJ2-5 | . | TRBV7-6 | CASSHPTGVQETQYF
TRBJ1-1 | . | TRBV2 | CASRVTGINTEAFF
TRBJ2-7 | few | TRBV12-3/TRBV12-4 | CASSLDTGSRGQYF
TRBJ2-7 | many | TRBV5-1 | CASSYPGTYEQYF
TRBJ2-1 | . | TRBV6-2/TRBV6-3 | CASSQRLAGGFRRNNEQFF
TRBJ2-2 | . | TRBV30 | CAWSPVLTVTGELFF
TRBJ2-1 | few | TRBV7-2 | CASSPRQGKYNEQFF
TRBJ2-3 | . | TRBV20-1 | CSASSASGATDTQYF